This T cell receptor beta chain comes out of a study of T cell responses to AZD1222 COVID-19 vaccine. About the study: Second-dose timings of about 4 or about 12 weeks were pooled. Study-level points and caveats: The study sampled repertoires only after the peak T cell response. Only a handful of individuals given AZD1222 were seropositive at baseline. Clonal diversity may have been underestimated in mostly white British donors.

V was clipped by 4 bases and J by 0 bases, with 18 bases between them. Germline V gene data show CDR1 as MGHRA and CDR2 as YSYEKL. The length of the CDR3 is 17 residues. Method: immunoSEQ multiplex PCR; TCRdb's copy keeps in-frame clones and lacks some. The profile shows 200,000 to 300,000 clones, approximately 93% of them singletons. For this clone: What it recognizes is unknown.

V and J are TRBV4-1 and TRBJ1-1; a weak D match, TRBD1 (5 bases). This sequence originates from an adult in good health. The sequencing used peripheral blood, collected on day 0 of AZD1222 vaccination. CDR3 amino acids: CASSPLGLPRLNTEAFF. CDR3 DNA: TGCGCCAGCAGCCCTTTGGGACTTCCGAGACTGAACACTGAAGCTTTCTTT.